Each of the 16 T cell receptor beta chains below was sequenced from the same sample in a study of shared clonotypes between healthy human individuals. The protocol was immunoSEQ multiplex PCR, while the TCRdb copy is restricted to in-frame clones and leaves out a portion. The sample includes 2 million to 2.5 million clones, around 92% seen only once; the top ten take 0.3% to 0.4%. The specimen sequenced was naive CD4+ T cells from PBMCs. Regarding subset: CD45RA+ positively selected. These receptors were collected from a young man in good health. Some clones in this sample may be carry-over from other donors' samples.

The V gene is TRBV5-4, the J gene TRBJ1-4; unclear D gene. CDR1 is SGHNT, CDR2 YYREEE, per germline (reference sequence). Trimming stripped 0 bases from V and 6 bases from J, with 9 bases between. The CDR3 length is 14 residues. The CDR3 coding sequence is TGTGCCAGCAGCTTGGAATTCGGGGATGAAAAACTGTTTTTT. Translating it yields CASSLEFGDEKLFF.

V and J are TRBV7-9 and TRBJ2-7; D not certain. Germline CDR1 reads SEHNR; CDR2 reads FQNEAQ (reference sequence). Between the trimmed V and J ends, which lost 5 bases and 2 bases, there was a span of 7 bases. The CDR3 covers 12 residues. The CDR3 is CASSASPYEQYF. The CDR3 DNA sequence: TGTGCCAGCAGCGCTTCTCCCTACGAGCAGTACTTC.

The CDR3 nucleotides read TGTGCCAGCAGGGAAGGGGGGGAATTATCTGGAAACACCATATATTTT. Its protein product is CASREGGELSGNTIYF. This rearrangement joins TRBV28 to TRBJ1-3; a possible D gene is TRBD1 (6 bases). V lost 6 bases to trimming and J lost 1 base, with 16 bases between them. Germline CDR1 reads MDHEN; CDR2 reads SYDVKM. The CDR3 contains 16 residues.

This chain uses TRBV9 with TRBJ2-2; possible D gene TRBD1, 6 bases. The CDR3 totals 15 residues. V lost 2 bases and J 1 base, leaving 9 bases between the germline ends. CDR1 is SGDLS, CDR2 YYNGEE, per germline. For the CDR3, the DNA is TGTGCCAGCAGCGTTACAGGGTGGAACACCGGGGAGCTGTTTTTT. Its protein is CASSVTGWNTGELFF.

The chain carries TRBV18 and TRBJ2-7, with 9 positions matching TRBD2. The CDR3 runs to 16 residues. Per germline, CDR1 KGHSH and CDR2 LQKENI. With 2 bases clipped from V and 5 bases from J, the junction kept 10 bases outside the gene matches. CDR3 amino acids: CASSPVAGEVFDEQYF. The CDR3 bases are TGTGCCAGCTCACCAGTAGCGGGAGAAGTCTTTGACGAGCAGTACTTC.

The chain combines TRBV5-4 with TRBJ2-3, with unresolved D. The ends were cut back, 2 bases at V and 3 bases at J, with 16 bases in the middle. Per the germline V gene, CDR1 is SGHNT and CDR2 is YYREEE (reference sequence). This CDR3 spans 16 amino acids. The CDR3 nucleotides are TGTGCCAGCAGCTTTGCGCAACATCCCGCTACAGATACGCAGTATTTT. Translating it yields CASSFAQHPATDTQYF.

This chain links TRBV18 with TRBJ1-3, with 7 bases matching TRBD1. V shed 3 bases and J 4 bases; nucleotides not matched to a gene: 6. Germline V gene data show CDR1 as KGHSH and CDR2 as LQKENI. The CDR3 has 15 residues. The CDR3 loop is CASSPPTGTGNTIYF. In nucleotides, the CDR3 is TGTGCCAGCTCACCTCCGACAGGGACGGGAAACACCATATATTTT.

The chain uses TRBV19 and TRBJ2-2; either TRBD1 or TRBD2 may supply D (5 bases each). The CDR3 sequence is 17 residues long. Germline V CDR1 and CDR2: LNHDA, SQIVND (reference sequence). Between the trimmed V and J ends, which lost 3 bases and 0 bases, there was a span of 14 bases. CDR3 protein: CASSIFWGPPNTGELFF. As DNA, the CDR3 is TGTGCCAGTAGTATTTTTTGGGGACCTCCGAACACCGGGGAGCTGTTTTTT.

CDR3 residues: CASSPPYSGGGVEQFF. The CDR3 DNA sequence: TGTGCCAGCTCACCACCGTACAGCGGAGGGGGAGTTGAGCAGTTCTTC. V usage is TRBV18 and J usage is TRBJ2-1; either TRBD1 or TRBD2 may fit D (6 bases each). CDR3 size: 16 residues. Germline CDR1 is KGHSH and CDR2 is LQKENI. Trimming pared 0 bases from V and 9 bases from J, leaving 18 bases between.

On this clone itself: This sample also contains other DNA sequences that code for the same CDR3. The genes are TRBV18 and TRBJ2-5, with D unclear. V was pared by 4 bases and J by 1 base, with 7 bases between. This CDR3 is built from 13 residues. The germline V gene encodes CDR1 KGHSH and CDR2 LQKENI. The CDR3 DNA sequence: TGTGCCAGCTCACGAGGAACCCAAGAGACCCAGTACTTC. Encoded protein: CASSRGTQETQYF. Based on the CDR3 plus reference TRBV18 and TRBJ2-5, the full variable domain is NAGVMQNPRHLVRRRGQEARLRCSPMKGHSHVYWYRQLPEEGLKFMVYLQKENIIDESGMPKERFSAEFPKEGPSILRIQQVVRGDSAAYFCASSRGTQETQYFGPGTRLLVL.

This clone was counted only a few times. The J gene is TRBJ2-7, the V gene TRBV28; D not resolved. V lost 4 bases to trimming and J lost 3 bases, with 10 bases between them. This CDR3 is 13 amino acids long. Germline V CDR1 and CDR2: MDHEN, SYDVKM. The CDR3 region has the DNA TGTGCCAGCAGTTCACTTACTTACTACGAGCAGTACTTC. The encoded protein is CASSSLTYYEQYF.

The chain has TRBV5-1 and TRBJ2-3; D is unclear. Germline V gene data show CDR1 as SGHRS and CDR2 as YFSETQ. Trimming cost V 4 bases and J 0 bases, with 6 bases left between them. CDR3 length equals 13 residues. CDR3 region: CASSTISTDTQYF. CDR3 sequence (DNA): TGCGCCAGCAGCACGATTAGCACAGATACGCAGTATTTT.

The V gene is TRBV15, the J gene TRBJ2-1; 8 bases are a match to TRBD2. V shed 4 bases, J shed 2 bases, and the junction held 4 bases outside the gene matches. Germline values: CDR1 LNHNV, CDR2 YYDKDF (reference sequence). The CDR3 is 15 amino acids. The CDR3 DNA sequence: TGTGCCACCAGCACGGGACTAGAGCCCTACAATGAGCAGTTCTTC. Protein: CATSTGLEPYNEQFF.

This clone was recorded once. V and J are TRBV11-2 and TRBJ2-2; TRBD1 is a possible D gene (6 bases). CDR1 is SGHAT and CDR2 is FQNNGV in the germline V gene. CDR3 length: 16 residues. Trimming removed 4 bases at V and 6 bases at J, with 18 bases between. The CDR3 DNA reads TGTGCCAGCAGCTCCGGCAGGGGACCAAACGCCGGGGAGCTGTTTTTT. It codes for CASSSGRGPNAGELFF.

The chain uses TRBV6-1 and TRBJ1-5; D possibly corresponds to TRBD1 (6 bases). The CDR3 runs to 14 residues. CDR1 is MNHNS and CDR2 is SASEGT in the germline V gene. Trimming left V 10 bases short and J 4 bases short, with 17 bases between. The CDR3 DNA sequence: TGTGCCACCCAGACTGGACAGAATAATCAGCCCCAGCATTTT. Its translation is CATQTGQNNQPQHF.

The chain joins TRBV6-5 to TRBJ2-5; D is uncertain. Trimming left V 6 bases short and J 2 bases short, with 13 bases between. Per the germline V gene, CDR1 is MNHEY and CDR2 is SVGAGI. CDR3 size: 14 residues. In DNA, the CDR3 is TGTGCCAGCAGGACCAGACGGCTACAAGAGACCCAGTACTTC. The encoded protein is CASRTRRLQETQYF.